The rows below give T cell receptor beta chains drawn from one sample of a study of OX40 agonist ivuxolimab in advanced cancers. The assay was immunoSEQ multiplex PCR, and TCRdb's table has in-frame clones only and misses some. Found here are tens of thousands of clones, approximately 91% of them singletons; the top ten hold about 0.8%. Sequencing was performed on CD4+ or CD8+ T cells sorted from blood, taken in a trial of the OX40 agonist ivuxolimab. The source of these receptors is an adult with an advanced solid tumor such as melanoma, head and neck, liver or kidney cancer. Each CDR3 is given with its conserved first and last residue. Fields, in order: D gene, V gene, J gene, clone size, CDR3 protein, CDR3 DNA. The D gene is left open where the match is weak. Clone size, where shown, is once, few, many, or a class for clones that have expanded.

>.|TRBV6-1|TRBJ2-5|.
CASSEHGAQYF
TGTGCCAGCAGTGAGCATGGGGCCCAGTACTTC
>.|TRBV10-3|TRBJ1-5|once
CAISESRRGKQPQHF
TGTGCCATCAGTGAGTCGAGAAGGGGAAAACAGCCCCAGCATTTT
>.|TRBV9|TRBJ1-3|.
CASSVLPGSSGNTIYF
TGTGCCAGCAGCGTATTACCAGGATCCTCTGGAAACACCATATATTTT
>.|TRBV30|TRBJ1-4|.
CAWRGPFGKLFF
TGTGCCTGGAGGGGCCCGTTCGGAAAACTGTTTTTT
>TRBD1|TRBV2|TRBJ1-5|.
CASSGTGDSNQPQHF
TGTGCCAGCAGCGGGACAGGGGATAGCAATCAGCCCCAGCATTTT
>.|TRBV7-9|TRBJ2-4|.
CASSLPTLDIQYF
TGTGCCAGCAGCTTACCTACTCTCGACATTCAGTACTTC
>TRBD1|TRBV18|TRBJ1-5|.
CASSPIQGQGFHQPQHF
TGTGCCAGCTCACCTATACAAGGACAGGGCTTTCATCAGCCCCAGCATTTT
>TRBD1|TRBV6-6|TRBJ1-1|.
CASSYMTGYDTEAFF
TGTGCCAGCAGTTACATGACAGGGTACGACACTGAAGCTTTCTTT
>TRBD1|TRBV25-1|TRBJ2-3|.
CASSGPPHRGRRTDTQYF
TGTGCCAGCAGTGGCCCCCCCCACAGGGGGCGCCGCACAGATACGCAGTATTTT
>TRBD2|TRBV5-6|TRBJ2-3|.
CASSLTSGTTDTQYF
TGTGCCAGCAGCCTTACTAGCGGGACCACAGATACGCAGTATTTT
>.|TRBV18|TRBJ2-5|.
CASSPAEETQYF
TGTGCCAGCTCACCTGCGGAAGAGACCCAGTACTTC
>.|TRBV27|TRBJ2-1|once
CASSLLAYSLNEQFF
TGTGCCAGCAGTTTACTAGCATATAGCCTTAATGAGCAGTTCTTC
>.|TRBV7-9|TRBJ2-1|once
CASSRSPNEQFF
TGTGCCAGCTCCAGGTCCCCCAATGAGCAGTTCTTC
>.|TRBV2|TRBJ2-2|.
CASRWEGQGGGELFF
TGTGCCAGCAGATGGGAAGGGCAGGGAGGCGGGGAGCTGTTTTTT
>.|TRBV7-8|TRBJ2-7|.
CASSLVPQAGGKYF
TGTGCCAGCAGCTTAGTTCCACAGGCCGGCGGGAAGTACTTC
>TRBD1|TRBV30|TRBJ1-1|.
CAWRGQGNTEAFF
TGTGCCTGGAGGGGACAGGGGAACACTGAAGCTTTCTTT
>.|TRBV19|TRBJ2-7|once
CASSRAPYEQYF
TGTGCCAGTAGCCGGGCCCCCTACGAGCAGTACTTC
>TRBD1|TRBV27|TRBJ2-2|.
CASSSPGQGYTGELFF
TGTGCCAGCAGTTCCCCGGGACAGGGGTACACCGGGGAGCTGTTTTTT
>.|TRBV6-1|TRBJ1-1|.
CASTPGRGTEAFF
TGTGCCAGCACCCCGGGGCGGGGTACTGAAGCTTTCTTT
>.|TRBV6-5|TRBJ1-5|.
CASSSRSEQPQHF
TGTGCCAGCAGTTCCCGTTCCGAACAGCCCCAGCATTTT
>.|TRBV18|TRBJ1-3|.
CASSPQAGLSGNTIYF
TGTGCCAGCTCACCACAGGCAGGCCTCTCTGGAAACACCATATATTTT
>.|TRBV28|TRBJ1-2|.
CASSQQGTYGYTF
TGTGCCAGCAGTCAACAGGGTACCTATGGCTACACCTTC
>TRBD1|TRBV5-1|TRBJ1-1|.
CASSLGVRGRNTEAFF
TGCGCCAGCAGCTTGGGGGTCAGGGGGCGCAACACTGAAGCTTTCTTT
>.|TRBV10-2|TRBJ2-6|.
CASTSSGANVLTF
TGCGCCAGCACTTCCTCTGGGGCCAACGTCCTGACTTTC
>.|TRBV6-1|TRBJ1-5|.
CASTVSWQGNQPQHF
TGTGCCAGCACTGTTAGCTGGCAAGGCAATCAGCCCCAGCATTTT
>.|TRBV28|TRBJ1-1|once
CASSGQELGGTEAFF
TGTGCCAGCAGCGGGCAGGAGCTAGGGGGCACTGAAGCTTTCTTT
>.|TRBV7-2|TRBJ1-5|once
CASSLDSSSNQPQHF
TGTGCCAGCAGCTTAGATAGTTCTAGCAATCAGCCCCAGCATTTT
>TRBD1|TRBV9|TRBJ1-1|.
CASSSTGGESHEAFF
TGTGCCAGCAGTTCGACAGGGGGCGAATCTCATGAAGCTTTCTTT
>.|TRBV6-4|TRBJ1-2|.
CASSEDDRLKGYTF
TGTGCCAGCAGTGAAGATGACAGGTTGAAGGGCTACACCTTC